This TCR beta chain was found in a study of beta chain features in type 1 diabetes. Expressed TCRB transcripts were sequenced because the entire RNA isolate underwent reverse transcription. Measured with immunoSEQ multiplex PCR; TCRdb has only the in-frame clones, and not every one. Among roughly 340,000 clones listed, roughly 12% were seen once. General study points: Insertion counts at VDJ junctions were lower in type 1 diabetes patients, who also showed more deletions there. In every one of the four CD4+ subsets, TCRB CDR3s were moderately but significantly shorter in Type 1 diabetes patients. The naive, central memory and Treg TCRB repertoires of patients appeared to be more similar to one another than those of healthy donors.

In the case of this clone: What it binds is not known.

Sampling consisted of one heparinised blood draw per donor, averaging about 116 mL. The sample comprised naive CD4+ T cells from blood. This receptor was identified in a young woman with type 1 diabetes.

This chain's CDR3 is CASSVDEGGYTEAFF. The CDR3 DNA reads as TGTGCCAGCAGCGTAGATGAGGGTGGTTACACTGAAGCTTTCTTT. The chain joins TRBV9 to TRBJ1-1; D not resolved. Germline V gives CDR1 SGDLS, CDR2 YYNGEE. CDR3 size: 15 residues. Trimming shortened V by 0 bases and J by 3 bases, and 12 bases separated the two germline ends.